This TCR beta chain was recovered during a study of shared clonotypes between healthy human individuals. As concerns this clone: The antigen remains undetermined.

Data came from immunoSEQ multiplex PCR; TCRdb stores just in-frame clones and leaves some out. This sample has a few million clones, with approximately 90% found just once. General study results and limits: Even with large depth, rarefaction showed that sorted-subset sequencing was incomplete.

Losses at the gene ends were 4 bases for V and 6 bases for J; bases not matched to a gene: 10. Germline V gene sequence: CDR1 SGHRS, CDR2 YFSETQ. CDR3 length equals 16 residues. This rearrangement joins TRBV5-1 to TRBJ2-2; 9 bases align to TRBD2. Sequenced sample: naive CD4+ T cells sorted from blood. Stated subset: CD45RA+ positively selected. This receptor was obtained from a man aged 18 to 30 in good health. CDR3 sequence (DNA): TGCGCCAGCAGCCCGGGACTAGCTGAGGGGGCCGGGGAGCTGTTTTTT. Amino acid sequence: CASSPGLAEGAGELFF. The full variable domain, with the rest looked up from reference TRBV5-1 and TRBJ2-2, is KAGVTQTPRYLIKTRGQQVTLSCSPISGHRSVSWYQQTPGQGLQFLFEYFSETQRNKGNFPGRFSGRQFSNSRSEMNVSTLELGDSALYLCASSPGLAEGAGELFFGEGSRLTVL.